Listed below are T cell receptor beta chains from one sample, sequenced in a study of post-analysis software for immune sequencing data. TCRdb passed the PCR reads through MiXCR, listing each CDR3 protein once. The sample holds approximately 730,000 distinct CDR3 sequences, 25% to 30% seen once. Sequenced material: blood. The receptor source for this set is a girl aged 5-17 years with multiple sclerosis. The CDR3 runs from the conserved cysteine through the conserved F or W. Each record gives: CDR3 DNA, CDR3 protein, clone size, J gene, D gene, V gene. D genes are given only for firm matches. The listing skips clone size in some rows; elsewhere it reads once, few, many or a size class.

DNA: TGCGCCAGCAGTGAGTCGGTGGGGCAGGGCAAGAACGCGGTCGAGCAGTTCTTC; CDR3: CASSESVGQGKNAVEQFF; size: NA; J: TRBJ2-1; D: NA; V: TRBV10-1
DNA: TGTGCCAGCAGCCAAGATCGGGGACGCAGCTCCTACAATGAGCAGTTCTTC; CDR3: CASSQDRGRSSYNEQFF; size: NA; J: TRBJ2-1; D: NA; V: TRBV3-1
DNA: TGTGCCAGCACTACCTTGGAGGGATTGAACACTGAAGCTTTCTTT; CDR3: CASTTLEGLNTEAFF; size: NA; J: TRBJ1-1; D: NA; V: TRBV14
DNA: TGCAGCGTTGAAGGGGACTTATACGAGCAGTTCTTC; CDR3: CSVEGDLYEQFF; size: many; J: TRBJ2-1; D: NA; V: TRBV29-1
DNA: TGTGCCAGCAGCTTTTTTTTCGGGACTAGCGCCGCCTACGAGCAGTACTTC; CDR3: CASSFFFGTSAAYEQYF; size: NA; J: TRBJ2-7; D: TRBD2; V: TRBV7-2
DNA: TGTGCCAGCAGCTTAGGGGGCAGAGACGATCAGCCCCAGCATTTT; CDR3: CASSLGGRDDQPQHF; size: many; J: TRBJ1-5; D: NA; V: TRBV7-2
DNA: TGTGCCTGGACCCAGGGAGCCAGTGGGACGCCCCAGCATTTT; CDR3: CAWTQGASGTPQHF; size: NA; J: TRBJ1-5; D: NA; V: TRBV30
DNA: TGCAGTGCTACTGCGGGGAGTGGGGCCAAAAACATTCAGTACTTC; CDR3: CSATAGSGAKNIQYF; size: few; J: TRBJ2-4; D: NA; V: TRBV20-1
DNA: TGCGCCAGCAGCCAAGATGAAGGGGCTGGGGCCAACGTCCTGACTTTC; CDR3: CASSQDEGAGANVLTF; size: many; J: TRBJ2-6; D: NA; V: TRBV4-3
DNA: TGTGCCAGCCTTCCCGGGACAGGGACCTACGAGCAGTACTTC; CDR3: CASLPGTGTYEQYF; size: NA; J: TRBJ2-7; D: TRBD1; V: TRBV6-6
DNA: TGTGCCAGCACGATGGTAGTGGGTGTCGCTGAAGCTTTCTTT; CDR3: CASTMVVGVAEAFF; size: NA; J: TRBJ1-1; D: NA; V: TRBV6-1
DNA: TGCGCCAGCAGCCAAGTGCCGGGGGCTGCAGACTATGGCTACACCTTC; CDR3: CASSQVPGAADYGYTF; size: few; J: TRBJ1-2; D: NA; V: TRBV4-1
DNA: TGCAGTGCTAGAAATCAACCCGGGGAGACCCAGTACTTC; CDR3: CSARNQPGETQYF; size: few; J: TRBJ2-5; D: NA; V: TRBV20-1
DNA: TGCAGTGCCCCTCCCTGGGGGGTACAGGGCTACGAGCAGTACTTC; CDR3: CSAPPWGVQGYEQYF; size: NA; J: TRBJ2-7; D: NA; V: TRBV20-1
DNA: TGTGCCAGCAGCGGGTCTAGCGGGGGCGAAGTCAATGAGCAGTTCTTC; CDR3: CASSGSSGGEVNEQFF; size: once; J: TRBJ2-1; D: TRBD2; V: TRBV7-2
DNA: TGCAGCGTTACCTGGGGGTTGAGCAATCAGCCCCAGCATTTT; CDR3: CSVTWGLSNQPQHF; size: NA; J: TRBJ1-5; D: NA; V: TRBV29-1
DNA: TGTGCCAGCAGTTTTTCGCCCAGCCAAGAGACCCAGTACTTC; CDR3: CASSFSPSQETQYF; size: few; J: TRBJ2-5; D: NA; V: TRBV28
DNA: TGTGCCAGCACCCCAATCCGGACAGGGAAATCCTACGAGCAGTACTTC; CDR3: CASTPIRTGKSYEQYF; size: few; J: TRBJ2-7; D: TRBD1; V: TRBV6-2/TRBV6-3
DNA: TGTGCCAGCAGTGAATTAGGCATGACAGGGAAAGGCTACACCTTC; CDR3: CASSELGMTGKGYTF; size: once; J: TRBJ1-2; D: TRBD1; V: TRBV2
DNA: TGCAGCGTTGAAGATAAGGGGGCCTACAATGAGCAGTTCTTC; CDR3: CSVEDKGAYNEQFF; size: NA; J: TRBJ2-1; D: NA; V: TRBV29-1
DNA: TGTGCCAGCAGTCCCCCGAGGCGGGGGACGTCAGATACGCAGTATTTT; CDR3: CASSPPRRGTSDTQYF; size: NA; J: TRBJ2-3; D: TRBD2; V: TRBV28
DNA: TGTGCCAGCAGCTTAGAGATAGGGGGGTCCTATAATTCACCCCTCCACTTT; CDR3: CASSLEIGGSYNSPLHF; size: NA; J: TRBJ1-6; D: NA; V: TRBV7-9
DNA: TGCAGTGCTGGAATGGCAGAACTAGCCAAAAACATTCAGTACTTC; CDR3: CSAGMAELAKNIQYF; size: NA; J: TRBJ2-4; D: NA; V: TRBV20-1